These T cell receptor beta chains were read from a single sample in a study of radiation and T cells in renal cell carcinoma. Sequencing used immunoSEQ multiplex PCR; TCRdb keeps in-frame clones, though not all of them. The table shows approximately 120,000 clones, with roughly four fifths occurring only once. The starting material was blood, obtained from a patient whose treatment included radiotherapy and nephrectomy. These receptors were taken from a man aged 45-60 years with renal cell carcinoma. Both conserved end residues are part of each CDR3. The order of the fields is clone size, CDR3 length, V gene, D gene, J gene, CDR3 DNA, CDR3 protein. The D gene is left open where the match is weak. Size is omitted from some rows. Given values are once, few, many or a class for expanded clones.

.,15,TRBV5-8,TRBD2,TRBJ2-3,TGTGCCAGCAGAACCGGGACTAGCGAAACAGATACGCAGTATTTT,CASRTGTSETDTQYF
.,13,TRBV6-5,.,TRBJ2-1,TGTGCCAGCAGCAGGGACTCATACAATGAGCAGTTCTTC,CASSRDSYNEQFF
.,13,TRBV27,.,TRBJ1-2,TGTGCCAGCAGTTTGGGGGGAAATTATGGCTACACCTTC,CASSLGGNYGYTF
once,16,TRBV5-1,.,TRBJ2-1,TGCGCCAGCAGCCCTGGGATCGCACTAACCCTCAATGAGCAGTTCTTC,CASSPGIALTLNEQFF
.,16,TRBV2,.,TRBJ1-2,TGTGCCAGCAGTCAAATTCAGGGCCTAAGGGGAGGAGGCTACACCTTC,CASSQIQGLRGGGYTF
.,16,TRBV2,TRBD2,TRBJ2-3,TGTGCCAGCCGCTTAGGAGGTAGCGGGAGGGGCGATACGCAGTATTTT,CASRLGGSGRGDTQYF
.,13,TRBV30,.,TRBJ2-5,TGTGCCTGGAGTGTCGGGGGCGGGGAGACCCAGTACTTC,CAWSVGGGETQYF
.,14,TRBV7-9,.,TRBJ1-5,TGTGCCAGCAGCCCACAGGATAGCAATCAGCCCCAGCATTTT,CASSPQDSNQPQHF
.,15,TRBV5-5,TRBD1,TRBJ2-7,TGTGCCAGCAGCTTTTGGGACAGGGGCTCCTACGAGCAGTACTTC,CASSFWDRGSYEQYF
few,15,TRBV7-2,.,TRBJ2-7,TGTGCCAGCAGCTTAGGACTACTGAAGACCTACGAGCAGTACTTC,CASSLGLLKTYEQYF
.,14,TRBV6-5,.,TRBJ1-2,TGTGCCAGCAGTTACTCTGACGGGACGTATGGCTACACCTTC,CASSYSDGTYGYTF
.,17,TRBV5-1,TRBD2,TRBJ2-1,TGCGCCAGCAGCCGGACTAGCGGGGGAGATACCTACAATGAGCAGTTCTTC,CASSRTSGGDTYNEQFF
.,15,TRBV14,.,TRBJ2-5,TGTGCCAGCAGCCCTCTCACTAGTCTGAAAGAGACCCAGTACTTC,CASSPLTSLKETQYF
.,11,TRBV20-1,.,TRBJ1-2,TGCAGTGCTAGAGGCCCCTGGGGCTACACCTTC,CSARGPWGYTF
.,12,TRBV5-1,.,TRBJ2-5,TGCGCCAGCAGCTTGGACCAAGAGACCCAGTACTTC,CASSLDQETQYF
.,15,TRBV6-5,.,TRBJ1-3,TGTGCCAGCAGCCGCGACCAACTCTATGGAAACACCATATATTTT,CASSRDQLYGNTIYF
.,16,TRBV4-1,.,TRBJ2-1,TGCGCCAGCAGCCAACTAGACATTTTGGTATACAATGAGCAGTTCTTC,CASSQLDILVYNEQFF
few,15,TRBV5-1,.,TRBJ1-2,TGCGCCAGCAGCTCGGAATCCGGGACGGCTAGCGGCTACACCTTC,CASSSESGTASGYTF
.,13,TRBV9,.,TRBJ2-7,TGTGCCAGCAGCAGATGGACGGGTGGCGAGCAGTACTTC,CASSRWTGGEQYF
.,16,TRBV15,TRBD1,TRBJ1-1,TGTGCCACCAGCAGAGGATTGACAGGGGGGAACACTGAAGCTTTCTTT,CATSRGLTGGNTEAFF
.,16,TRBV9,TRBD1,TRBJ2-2,TGTGCCAGCAGCACGGACCAGGGGGATGGGACCGGGGAGCTGTTTTTT,CASSTDQGDGTGELFF
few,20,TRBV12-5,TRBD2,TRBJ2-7,TGTGCTAGTGGTTTGGGAGCCCAACCTAGAGGCGGGGGGGTAACCTACGAGCAGTACTTC,CASGLGAQPRGGGVTYEQYF
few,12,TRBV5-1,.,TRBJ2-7,TGCGCCAGCAGCCCCGGGGTCTACGAGCAGTACTTC,CASSPGVYEQYF
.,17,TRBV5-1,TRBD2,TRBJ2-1,TGCGCCAGCAGCTTGGCCGCGACTAGCGGGAGGTACAATGAGCAGTTCTTC,CASSLAATSGRYNEQFF
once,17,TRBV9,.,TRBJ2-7,TGTGCCAGCAGCGCCCCGAGATCTTCGGACCCAACCTACGAGCAGTACTTC,CASSAPRSSDPTYEQYF
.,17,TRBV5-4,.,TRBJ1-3,TGTGCCAGCAGCTGGGGGATGCCGGGCAGCTCTGGAAACACCATATATTTT,CASSWGMPGSSGNTIYF
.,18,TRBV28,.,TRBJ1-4,TGTGCCAGCAGTTTCAGTGGGGTGGCAGGGATCACTAATGAAAAACTGTTTTTT,CASSFSGVAGITNEKLFF
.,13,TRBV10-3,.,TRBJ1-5,TGTGCCATCAGTGAAGGGGTGCATCAGCCCCAGCATTTT,CAISEGVHQPQHF
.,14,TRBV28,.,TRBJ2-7,TGTGCCAGCAGAGTTGGGGGAGAAGCCTACGAGCAGTACTTC,CASRVGGEAYEQYF
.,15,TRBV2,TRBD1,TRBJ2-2,TGTGCCAGCAGTGGATGGACAGGGGGCACCGGGGAGCTGTTTTTT,CASSGWTGGTGELFF
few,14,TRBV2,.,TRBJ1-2,TGTGCCAGCAGTGAGCAGGGTACCCCGTGGGGCTACACCTTC,CASSEQGTPWGYTF
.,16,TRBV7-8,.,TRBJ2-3,TGTGCCAGCAGCTTAGGCAGGGGTCTTCGTCGGAGTACGCAGTATTTT,CASSLGRGLRRSTQYF
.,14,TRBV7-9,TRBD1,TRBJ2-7,TGTGCCAGCAGCCCCCTGGGACAGCTCTACGAGCAGTACTTC,CASSPLGQLYEQYF
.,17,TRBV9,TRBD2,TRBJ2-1,TGTGCCAGCAGGGCCTATCTAGCGGGAGTCGGGGGGGCTGAGCAGTTCTTC,CASRAYLAGVGGAEQFF
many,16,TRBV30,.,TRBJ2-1,TGTGCCTGGAGTGACCGGACAAGGCGATTCACTAATGAGCAGTTCTTC,CAWSDRTRRFTNEQFF
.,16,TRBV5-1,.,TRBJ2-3,TGCGCCAGCAGCCTTGCCGGGGGACCCAGCACAGATACGCAGTATTTT,CASSLAGGPSTDTQYF
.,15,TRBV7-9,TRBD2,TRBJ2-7,TGTGCCAGCAGCTTAGTCGGCGGGAGTACCTACGAGCAGTACTTC,CASSLVGGSTYEQYF
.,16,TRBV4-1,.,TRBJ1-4,TGCGCCAGCAGCCCGGACAGCGATGCAACTAATGAAAAACTGTTTTTT,CASSPDSDATNEKLFF
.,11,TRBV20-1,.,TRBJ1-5,TGCAGTGCCGGGGGGGGTCAGCCCCAGCATTTT,CSAGGGQPQHF
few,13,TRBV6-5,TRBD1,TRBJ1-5,TGTGCCAGCAGGTCGACAGGGGATCAGCCCCAGCATTTT,CASRSTGDQPQHF
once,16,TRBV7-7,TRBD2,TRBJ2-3,TGTGCTAGCAGCTTAGCTCGCGGGAGGGGGCAAGATACGCAGTATTTT,CASSLARGRGQDTQYF
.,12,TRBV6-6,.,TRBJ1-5,TGTGCCAGCAGTAACCCGGGCCAGCCCCAGCATTTT,CASSNPGQPQHF
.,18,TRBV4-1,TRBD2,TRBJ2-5,TGCGCCAGCAGCCAAGATTATTCGTCTAGCGGGATTCAAGAGACCCAGTACTTC,CASSQDYSSSGIQETQYF
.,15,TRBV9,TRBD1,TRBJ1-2,TGTGCCAGCAGCGTAGGACAGGGGGCTAGCTATGGCTACACCTTC,CASSVGQGASYGYTF
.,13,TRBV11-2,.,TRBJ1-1,TGTGCCAGCAGCTTAGTTTCCGGGACTGAAGCTTTCTTT,CASSLVSGTEAFF
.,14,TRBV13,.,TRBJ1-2,TGTGCCAGCAGCACCCCGGGCCGTTGGTCGGGCTACACCTTC,CASSTPGRWSGYTF
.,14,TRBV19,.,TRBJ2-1,TGTGCCAGTAGTCCTAGCCTTTTCAATGAGGGGCAGTTCTTC,CASSPSLFNEGQFF